The 22 T cell receptor beta chains presented below share a single source sample, sequenced in a study of neurological immune-mediated disorders. Time point given: longitudinal time-point 3. TCRdb reprocessed the 5' RACE reads via MiXCR and lists one record per CDR3 protein. The sample gives about 99,000 distinct CDR3 sequences, more than 10% of which show up once; around 3.1% is in the top ten. Sequencing was done on a sample of PBMCs. The receptor set was obtained from a female donor with HTLV-1-associated myelopathy (HAM/TSP).

V gene TRBV20-1 combines with J gene TRBJ2-7; possible D gene TRBD1, 6 bases. Deletions cut 4 bases from V and 2 bases from J, with 15 bases between. Germline V gene data show CDR1 as DFQATT and CDR2 as SNEGSKA (reference sequence). The CDR3 is 14 residues long. Here the CDR3 reads CSATSVRDTYEQYF. In DNA form, the CDR3 reads TGCAGTGCTACTTCGGTCAGGGACACCTACGAGCAGTACTTC.

This clonotype was observed many times. V and J are TRBV16 and TRBJ2-7; D is perhaps TRBD1 (6 bases). The CDR3 is 13 amino acids. Looked up from germline, CDR1 is KGHSY and CDR2 is FQNENV. V gave up 0 bases and J gave up 5 bases, with 8 bases separating them. The CDR3 here is CASSQSRGHEQYF. The CDR3, as DNA: TGTGCCAGCAGCCAATCCAGGGGCCACGAGCAGTACTTC.

This clonotype was observed at least ten times. The chain has TRBV6-5 and TRBJ1-1; D may be TRBD1 (5 bases). This CDR3 is 15 amino acids long. Deletions cut 2 bases from V and 5 bases from J, with 15 bases between. Per germline, CDR1 MNHEY and CDR2 SVGAGI. CDR3 nucleotide sequence: TGTGCCAGCAGTTACCAGCTCAGGGCCGGAACTGAAGCTTTCTTT. Its protein is CASSYQLRAGTEAFF.

This clonotype was seen many times. This chain uses TRBV7-2 with TRBJ2-5, with D maybe TRBD2 (6 bases). This CDR3 has 15 residues. Germline V gene sequence: CDR1 SGHTA, CDR2 FQGNSA. The germline V and J ends were trimmed by 2 bases and 5 bases, with 15 bases remaining between them. In nucleotides, the CDR3 is TGTGCCAGCAGCTTAAGGGCTAGCGATAGGGAGACCCAGTACTTC. It codes for CASSLRASDRETQYF.

In its sample, this clonotype is medium-sized. This chain connects TRBV7-9 to TRBJ2-7; the match to TRBD1 covers 7 bases. V trimming: 5 bases; J trimming: 3 bases; junction bases outside the gene matches: 7. This CDR3 is 14 amino acids long. In germline, CDR1 is SEHNR, CDR2 FQNEAQ (reference sequence). The CDR3: CASSRTGIDYEQYF. The CDR3 DNA reads TGTGCCAGCAGCAGGACAGGAATAGACTACGAGCAGTACTTC. Combining the CDR3 with reference TRBV7-9 and TRBJ2-7 gives the whole variable domain DTGVSQNPRHKITKRGQNVTFRCDPISEHNRLYWYRQTLGQGPEFLTYFQNEAQLEKSRLLSDRFSAERPKGSFSTLEIQRTEQGDSAMYLCASSRTGIDYEQYFGPGTRLTVT.

This clonotype was observed many times. This chain connects TRBV20-1 to TRBJ2-5; D uncertain. V was trimmed by 0 bases and J by 2 bases, leaving 13 bases between them. Germline V gene lookup returns CDR1 DFQATT and CDR2 SNEGSKA (reference sequence). The length of the CDR3 is 15 residues. The CDR3 spells CSARDPARRQETQYF. The CDR3 DNA follows: TGCAGTGCTAGAGACCCCGCCAGGCGTCAAGAGACCCAGTACTTC.

This clonotype came up many times. The V gene is TRBV3-1, the J gene TRBJ2-7; no definite D call. Trimming took 1 base from V and 3 from J, leaving 4 bases between them. The CDR3 spans 12 residues. Per germline, CDR1 LGHDT and CDR2 YNNKEL (reference sequence). The CDR3 here is CASSQARYEQYF. In DNA, the CDR3 is TGTGCCAGCAGCCAAGCCCGCTACGAGCAGTACTTC.

This clonotype was seen many times. The junction departs from the called germline gene at one end, perhaps through a read error. The genes are TRBV15 and TRBJ2-7; D is unresolved. This CDR3 region has 13 residues. Germline V lookup: CDR1 LNHNV, CDR2 YYDKDF (reference sequence). CDR3 DNA sequence: TGTGCTACCAGCAGAGATGCCCCCTACGAGCAGTACTTC. Its protein is CATSRDAPYEQYF.

This clonotype was counted ten times or more. The chain uses TRBV6-2 or TRBV6-3 and TRBJ1-1; no reliable D call. CDR1 and CDR2 (germline): MNHEY, SVGEGT. The CDR3 consists of 17 residues. V was cut by 6 bases and J by 0 bases, with 20 bases left in between. The CDR3 nucleotides read TGTGCCAGCAGCGACCCGAATCGAGGACGGCTGAACACTGAAGCTTTCTTT. It translates to CASSDPNRGRLNTEAFF.

This clonotype has a count of ten or more. This chain links TRBV6-5 with TRBJ2-1, with D possibly being TRBD2 (7 bases). CDR1 is MNHEY, CDR2 SVGAGI, per germline. Trimming shortened V by 6 bases and J by 10 bases, and 16 bases separated the two germline ends. The CDR3 has 13 amino acids. Here the CDR3 reads CASSPRGGSEQFF. The CDR3 region has the DNA TGTGCCAGCAGCCCAAGGGGGGGAAGCGAGCAGTTCTTC.

Regarding this clonotype: This may arise from a read error, as a much more abundant clone is one base away. The chain combines TRBV10-3 with TRBJ2-3, with D possibly being TRBD2 (5 bases). The V and J ends lost 11 bases and 1 base respectively, with 19 bases between them. The CDR3 has 15 amino acids. Germline CDR1 reads ENHRY; CDR2 reads SYGVKD. As DNA, the CDR3 is TGTGCCTCTAAGGAGTCCGGGGAACGCACAGATACGCAGTATTTT. It specifies CASKESGERTDTQYF.

The table lists this clonotype with many counts. V gene TRBV20-1 combines with J gene TRBJ2-5, with TRBD1 matching 7 bases. Germline trimming cut 4 bases from V and 5 bases from J; bases unmatched to any gene: 7. This CDR3 is built from 13 residues. Germline CDR1 reads DFQATT; CDR2 reads SNEGSKA (reference sequence). CDR3 sequence reads: CSAIRGRVETQYF. For the CDR3, the DNA is TGCAGTGCTATAAGGGGGCGCGTTGAGACCCAGTACTTC.

The chain recombines TRBV20-1 with TRBJ2-1; 7 bases align to TRBD1. CDR3 length: 12 residues. Germline V gene sequence: CDR1 DFQATT, CDR2 SNEGSKA (reference sequence). The CDR3 sequence is CRAAGGTNEQFF. For the CDR3, the DNA is TGCAGAGCGGCAGGGGGTACGAATGAGCAGTTCTTC.

There are many counts of this clonotype. The chain recombines TRBV7-9 with TRBJ2-7, with 8 nucleotides matching TRBD2. The CDR3 consists of 16 residues. CDR1 is SEHNR and CDR2 is FQNEAQ in the germline V gene (reference sequence). Trimming at V came to 5 bases and at J to 0 bases, leaving 9 bases not matched to a gene. DNA of the CDR3: TGTGCCAGCAGCCTTAGTCTAGCGGGTTCCTCCTACGAGCAGTACTTC. Encoded protein: CASSLSLAGSSYEQYF. Together with reference TRBV7-9 and TRBJ2-7, the CDR3 gives the full variable domain: DTGVSQNPRHKITKRGQNVTFRCDPISEHNRLYWYRQTLGQGPEFLTYFQNEAQLEKSRLLSDRFSAERPKGSFSTLEIQRTEQGDSAMYLCASSLSLAGSSYEQYFGPGTRLTVT.

This clonotype was observed at least ten times. J is TRBJ2-7 and V is TRBV2, with 8 bases matching TRBD2. Looked up from germline, CDR1 is SNHLY and CDR2 is FYNNEI. V gave up 2 bases and J gave up 3 bases; unmatched junction bases: 6. The CDR3 runs 15 residues. CDR3 nucleotides: TGTGCCAGCAGTGAATCGGGGGGGGGGCTCTACGAGCAGTACTTC. This translates into CASSESGGGLYEQYF.

This clonotype came up many times. The chain is built from TRBV3-1 and TRBJ2-7; no reliable D call. CDR1 and CDR2 from the germline V gene are LGHDT and YNNKEL (reference sequence). This CDR3 spans 14 amino acids. The germline V and J ends were trimmed by 1 base and 2 bases, with 9 bases remaining between them. The CDR3 loop reads CASSQVRHPYEQYF. The CDR3 DNA follows: TGTGCCAGCAGCCAAGTTCGGCACCCCTACGAGCAGTACTTC.

This clonotype was recorded at least ten times. The rearrangement joins TRBV24-1 to TRBJ2-3; 9 bases fit TRBD1. This CDR3 has 15 residues. Germline assignment: CDR1 KGHDR and CDR2 SFDVKD. J gave up 8 bases and V 5 bases, and 10 bases lay outside the gene matches. CDR3 in amino acids: CATSGDRVMLGTQYF. DNA for the CDR3: TGTGCCACCAGTGGGGACAGGGTTATGTTGGGTACGCAGTATTTT.

This clonotype has at least ten counts. The DNA for the CDR3 is TGTGCCAGCAGCTTGGGGGGGCTTAATGAAAAACTGTTTTTT. It codes for CASSLGGLNEKLFF. This chain uses TRBV5-5 with TRBJ1-4, with TRBD1 as a possible D gene (6 bases). The CDR3 is 14 residues long. Deletions cut 0 bases from V and 4 bases from J, with 7 bases between. CDR1 and CDR2 from the germline V gene are SGHKS and YYEKEE (reference sequence).

This clonotype was counted many times. CDR3 sequence: CASRKDPANTGELFF. CDR3 sequence (DNA): TGTGCCAGCAGAAAAGACCCAGCGAACACCGGGGAGCTGTTTTTT. The chain employs TRBV28 and TRBJ2-2; D uncertain. Germline CDR1 reads MDHEN; CDR2 reads SYDVKM. Trimming took off 6 bases at V and 0 bases at J, with 11 bases between the two ends. CDR3 size: 15 residues. Complete variable domain (other parts from reference TRBV28 and TRBJ2-2): DVKVTQSSRYLVKRTGEKVFLECVQDMDHENMFWYRQDPGLGLRLIYFSYDVKMKEKGDIPEGYSVSREKKERFSLILESASTNQTSMYLCASRKDPANTGELFFGEGSRLTVL.

This chain connects TRBV5-5 to TRBJ2-3; 8 nucleotides align to TRBD2. Germline CDR1 and CDR2: SGHKS and YYEKEE (reference sequence). J lost 4 bases, V lost 3 bases, and 4 bases had no gene match. The CDR3 has 14 amino acids. The CDR3 sequence is CASSSLGGADTQYF. CDR3 nucleotides: TGTGCCAGCAGCTCGCTCGGGGGGGCAGATACGCAGTATTTT.

This clonotype has at least ten counts. The chain recombines TRBV5-1 with TRBJ2-7; weak D call: TRBD1 (5 bases). The V and J ends lost 0 bases and 3 bases respectively, with 10 bases between them. The germline gives CDR1 SGHRS, CDR2 YFSETQ. The CDR3 contains 14 residues. CDR3 bases: TGCGCCAGCAGCTTGGGGCAGGGCCTCTACGAGCAGTACTTC. This translates into CASSLGQGLYEQYF.

This clonotype was detected only once. A much larger clone sits a single nucleotide away, making a read error possible. This chain connects TRBV5-1 to TRBJ2-1; 8 bases fit TRBD1. Germline lookup yields CDR1 SGHRS and CDR2 YFSETQ. The CDR3 length is 14 residues. The CDR3 sequence is CANSIRGLDNEQFF. CDR3 DNA sequence: TGCGCCAACAGCATCAGGGGGCTTGACAATGAGCAGTTCTTC.